These 6 T cell receptor beta chains originate from one sample sequenced in a study of blood T cell repertoires in COVID-19 (dated by TCRdb to the early 2020s). Library preparation was by the immunoSEQ multiplex PCR assay. The immuneACCESS repertoire file appears here via TCRdb, limited to in-frame rearrangements. These files lack a portion of the clones; in checked studies, under half of the deficit traces to unresolved V genes, and the cause of the others is not known. The sample yields under 250,000 clones; more than 85% were counted once. The top ten constitute over 6% of the sample. What was sequenced was peripheral blood. These receptor sequences come from a woman in her 70s with active or convalescent COVID-19.

The rearrangement uses TRBV27 and TRBJ1-2; TRBD1 agrees at 8 bases. The V gene end was trimmed by 3 bases and the J gene end by 5 bases; junction bases not matched to a gene: 5. CDR1 and CDR2 (germline): MNHEY, SMNVEV (reference sequence). The CDR3 extends over 14 amino acids. CDR3 in DNA: TGTGCCAGCAGTTTGTACAGGGGGGAGTATGGCTACACCTTC. Its protein is CASSLYRGEYGYTF.

This rearrangement joins TRBV9 to TRBJ2-7, with TRBD2 as a possible D gene (5 bases). The CDR3 length is 14 residues. The germline V and J ends were trimmed by 1 base and 0 bases, with 8 bases remaining between them. Germline CDR1 and CDR2: SGDLS and YYNGEE. CDR3 DNA sequence: TGTGCCAGCAGCGTATCGGACTTCTCCTACGAGCAGTACTTC. It yields the protein CASSVSDFSYEQYF.

This chain uses TRBV9 with TRBJ1-1; D is undetermined. The CDR3 runs 13 residues. Germline CDR1 SGDLS, CDR2 YYNGEE. V was trimmed by 2 bases and J by 4 bases, leaving 9 bases between them. The CDR3 DNA reads as TGTGCCAGCAGCGTTACTGGCGGCACTGAAGCTTTCTTT. Protein product: CASSVTGGTEAFF.

The CDR3 protein is CASSQESGRKYGYTF. The CDR3 coding sequence is TGTGCCAGCAGCCAAGAAAGTGGCAGAAAGTACGGCTACACCTTC. V and J are TRBV3-1 (or the pseudogene TRBV3-2) and TRBJ1-2; D not resolved. CDR1 LGHDT and CDR2 YNNKEL come from the germline V gene (reference sequence). Trimming left V 0 bases short and J 8 bases short, with 16 bases between. The CDR3 loop spans 15 amino acids.

The chain recombines TRBV18 with TRBJ1-1, with TRBD1 identical over 9 bases. Germline CDR1 and CDR2: KGHSH and LQKENI. This CDR3 region has 14 residues. V lost 6 bases to trimming and J lost 4 bases; unmatched junction nucleotides: 6. CDR3 amino acids: CASSVQGAPTEAFF. The CDR3 region has the DNA TGTGCCAGCTCGGTACAGGGGGCGCCCACTGAAGCTTTCTTT.

The gene calls are TRBV5-1 and TRBJ2-1; 7 bases map to TRBD1. The CDR3 consists of 14 residues. Germline V gives CDR1 SGHRS, CDR2 YFSETQ. V dropped 6 bases and J dropped 3; count of bases not matched to a gene: 6. The CDR3 here is CASIRDSNYNEQFF. The CDR3 DNA sequence: TGCGCCAGCATCCGGGACAGCAACTACAATGAGCAGTTCTTC.